This TCR beta chain was obtained from a study of blood T cell repertoires in COVID-19. As for the study in general: Samples of COVID-19 (acute and convalescent) were obtained from the United States, Italy and Spain. From T cells, B-cell-depleted T cells, or PBMCs came the material, which was cDNA or gDNA.

Clones were read by immunoSEQ multiplex PCR, and TCRdb kept only the in-frame ones, dropping some. This repertoire shows about 140,000 clones, approximately 80% found once; its top ten account for roughly 4.7%. This clone was recorded only once. The CDR3 totals 14 residues. Per germline, CDR1 SGHDN and CDR2 FVKESK. After removal of 4 bases from V and 1 base from J, the junction contained 3 bases not matched to a gene. This chain connects TRBV14 to TRBJ1-1, with 7 bases matching TRBD1. The specimen sequenced was peripheral blood. The sequence was collected from a woman of 80 years or more with active or convalescent COVID-19. CDR3 sequence reads: CASSLRTGNTEAFF. In DNA form, the CDR3 reads TGTGCCAGCAGCCTCCGGACAGGGAACACTGAAGCTTTCTTT.